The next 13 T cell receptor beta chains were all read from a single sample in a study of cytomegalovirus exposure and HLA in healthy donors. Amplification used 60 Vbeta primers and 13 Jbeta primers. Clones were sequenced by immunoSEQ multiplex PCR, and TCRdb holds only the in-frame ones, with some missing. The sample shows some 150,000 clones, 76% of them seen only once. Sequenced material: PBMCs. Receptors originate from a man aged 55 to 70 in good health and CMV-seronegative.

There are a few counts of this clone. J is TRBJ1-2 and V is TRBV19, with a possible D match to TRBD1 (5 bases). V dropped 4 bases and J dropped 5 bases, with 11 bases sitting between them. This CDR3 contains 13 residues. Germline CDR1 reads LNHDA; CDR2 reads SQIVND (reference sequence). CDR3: CASSTGDGYGYTF. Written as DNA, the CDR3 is TGTGCCAGTAGTACGGGGGACGGGTATGGCTACACCTTC.

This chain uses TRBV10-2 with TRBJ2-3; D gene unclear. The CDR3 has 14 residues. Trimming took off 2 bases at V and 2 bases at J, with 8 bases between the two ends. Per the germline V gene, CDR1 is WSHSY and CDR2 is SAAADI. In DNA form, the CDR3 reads TGCGCCAGCAGTGAGGGCATTACCACAGATACGCAGTATTTT. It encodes CASSEGITTDTQYF.

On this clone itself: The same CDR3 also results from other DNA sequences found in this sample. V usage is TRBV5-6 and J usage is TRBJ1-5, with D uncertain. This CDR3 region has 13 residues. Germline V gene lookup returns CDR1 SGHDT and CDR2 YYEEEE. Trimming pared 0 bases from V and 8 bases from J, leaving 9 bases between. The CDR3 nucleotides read TGTGCCAGCAGCTTGGGGCCCGGGAAGCCCCAGCATTTT. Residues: CASSLGPGKPQHF.

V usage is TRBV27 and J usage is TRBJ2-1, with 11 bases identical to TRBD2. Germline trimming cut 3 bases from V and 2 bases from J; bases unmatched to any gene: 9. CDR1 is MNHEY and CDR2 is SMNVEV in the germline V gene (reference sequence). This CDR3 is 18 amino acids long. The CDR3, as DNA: TGTGCCAGCAGTTTCCGATATTTAGCGGGGGGGCCCTACAATGAGCAGTTCTTC. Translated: CASSFRYLAGGPYNEQFF.

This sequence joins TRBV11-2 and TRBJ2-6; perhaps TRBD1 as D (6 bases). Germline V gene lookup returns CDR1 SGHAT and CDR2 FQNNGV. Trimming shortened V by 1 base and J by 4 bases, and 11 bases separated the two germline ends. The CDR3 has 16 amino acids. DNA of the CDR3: TGTGCCAGCAGCTTAGGAACAGGGCCCGGGGCCAACGTCCTGACTTTC. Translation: CASSLGTGPGANVLTF.

The CDR3: CASAPYRGTGELFF. DNA for the CDR3: TGTGCCAGCGCTCCATATCGGGGCACCGGGGAGCTGTTTTTT. This chain uses TRBV25-1 with TRBJ2-2; the D gene is possibly TRBD2 (5 bases). Germline CDR1 MGHDK, CDR2 SYGVNS. The CDR3 consists of 14 residues. V was pared by 8 bases and J by 4 bases, with 14 bases between.

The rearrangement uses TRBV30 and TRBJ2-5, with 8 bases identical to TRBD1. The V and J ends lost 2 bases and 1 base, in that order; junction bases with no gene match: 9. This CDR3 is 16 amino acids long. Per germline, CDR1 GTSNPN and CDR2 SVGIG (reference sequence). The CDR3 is CAWSPGGRAFQETQYF. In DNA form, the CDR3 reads TGTGCCTGGAGTCCAGGGGGCAGGGCCTTCCAAGAGACCCAGTACTTC.

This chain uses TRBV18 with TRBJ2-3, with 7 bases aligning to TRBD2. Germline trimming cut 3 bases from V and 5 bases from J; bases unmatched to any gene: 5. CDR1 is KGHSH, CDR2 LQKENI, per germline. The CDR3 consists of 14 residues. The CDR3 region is CASSPGLVKDTQYF. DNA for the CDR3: TGTGCCAGCTCACCCGGACTAGTCAAAGATACGCAGTATTTT.

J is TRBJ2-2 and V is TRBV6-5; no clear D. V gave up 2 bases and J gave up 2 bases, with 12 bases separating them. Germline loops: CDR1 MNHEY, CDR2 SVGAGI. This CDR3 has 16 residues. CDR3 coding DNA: TGTGCCAGCAGTTACCCGGCAGCAGGCAACACCGGGGAGCTGTTTTTT. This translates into CASSYPAAGNTGELFF.

CDR3 region: CASSFAGTGTGYTF. The CDR3 DNA is TGTGCCAGCAGTTTCGCCGGGACAGGGACGGGCTACACCTTC. The rearrangement links TRBV28 to TRBJ1-2; 9 positions agree with TRBD1. The J segment lost 8 bases and the V segment lost 3 bases, leaving 7 bases of the junction unmatched. This CDR3 contains 14 residues. The V gene's germline CDR1 is MDHEN and CDR2 SYDVKM.

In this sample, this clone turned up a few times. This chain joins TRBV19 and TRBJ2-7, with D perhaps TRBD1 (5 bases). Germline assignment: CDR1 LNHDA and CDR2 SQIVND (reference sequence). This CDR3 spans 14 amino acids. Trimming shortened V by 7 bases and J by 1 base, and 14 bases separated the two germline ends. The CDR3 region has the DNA TGTGCCAGTACTCCACTCCCAGGGTCCTACGAGCAGTACTTC. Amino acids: CASTPLPGSYEQYF.

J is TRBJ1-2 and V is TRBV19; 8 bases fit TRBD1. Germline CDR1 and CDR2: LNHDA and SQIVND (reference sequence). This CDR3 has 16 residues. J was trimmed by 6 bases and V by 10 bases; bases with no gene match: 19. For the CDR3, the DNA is TGTGCCAAGGTATGCAGGGGGCTGTACAAGGTTAATGGCTACACCTTC. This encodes CAKVCRGLYKVNGYTF.

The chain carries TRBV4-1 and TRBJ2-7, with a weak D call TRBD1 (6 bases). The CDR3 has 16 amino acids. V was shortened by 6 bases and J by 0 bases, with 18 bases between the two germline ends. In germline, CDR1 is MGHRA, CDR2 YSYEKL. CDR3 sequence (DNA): TGCGCCAGCAGTCTACTCCCGGACAGCAGCTCCTACGAGCAGTACTTC. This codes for CASSLLPDSSSYEQYF.